These 7 T cell receptor beta chains came from one sample sequenced in a study of human T cells and chemical hapten exposure (dated by TCRdb to the early 2020s). Total RNA was extracted from unfractionated whole blood collected in Tempus Blood RNA tubes. Library preparation used 5' RACE. TCRdb shows the sequencer as Illumina MiSeq. Using fastp at Q25 and MiXCR, TCRdb reprocessed the public reads and kept productive beta chains. Rows merge per CDR3 protein into single entries with the most common DNA and genes. The sample data list about 81,000 distinct CDR3 sequences, and 15% to 20% of these were observed just once. Approximately 6.2% of the sample rests with the top ten. Receptors originate from a female donor in good health.

The CDR3 bases are TGTGCCAGCAGTTCTGGACGGGACACTGAAGCTTTCTTT. Protein sequence: CASSSGRDTEAFF. The chain has TRBV7-2 and TRBJ1-1; D uncertain. Germline V gene lookup returns CDR1 SGHTA and CDR2 FQGNSA. CDR3 size: 13 residues. Between the trimmed V and J ends, which lost 6 bases and 3 bases, there was a span of 11 bases.

This clonotype was recorded a few times. This rearrangement joins TRBV5-4 to TRBJ1-1; D gene unclear. Trimming removed 2 bases from V and 1 base from J, with 3 bases in between. The CDR3 consists of 12 residues. Germline lookup yields CDR1 SGHNT and CDR2 YYREEE (reference sequence). The CDR3 sequence is CASSFRNTEAFF. In DNA, the CDR3 is TGTGCCAGCAGCTTTAGGAACACTGAAGCTTTCTTT. The variable domain in full, with the rest retrieved from reference TRBV5-4 and TRBJ1-1, is ETGVTQSPTHLIKTRGQQVTLRCSSQSGHNTVSWYQQALGQGPQFIFQYYREEENGRGNFPPRFSGLQFPNYSSELNVNALELDDSALYLCASSFRNTEAFFGQGTRLTVV.

In its sample, this clonotype was seen a few times. The CDR3 region has the DNA TGTGCCAGCAGCCCGAGGGGGGGGCAAGCAGATACGCAGTATTTT. It encodes CASSPRGGQADTQYF. The J gene is TRBJ2-3, the V gene TRBV7-6; D perhaps matches TRBD2 (7 bases). Per germline, CDR1 SGHVS and CDR2 FNYEAQ. Trimming left V 5 bases short and J 4 bases short, with 16 bases between. This CDR3 region has 15 residues.

This clonotype has only a few counts. The gene calls are TRBV29-1 and TRBJ2-1; D is uncertain. This CDR3 has 14 residues. The V gene lost 6 bases and the J gene lost 0 bases, with 12 bases spanning the gap. Germline V gene lookup returns CDR1 SQVTM and CDR2 ANQGSEA. DNA for the CDR3: TGCAGCGTCGGAAGCGCAAGCTCCTACAATGAGCAGTTCTTC. Its translation is CSVGSASSYNEQFF.

This clonotype was counted between two and nine times. The V and J genes are TRBV29-1 and TRBJ1-4; 9 positions agree with TRBD1. This CDR3 spans 14 amino acids. The V gene end was trimmed by 4 bases and the J gene end by 8 bases; junction bases not matched to a gene: 8. Germline CDR1 reads SQVTM; CDR2 reads ANQGSEA. As DNA, the CDR3 is TGCAGCGTTGTAATACAGGGGGCTGGGGAAAAACTGTTTTTT. Amino acid sequence: CSVVIQGAGEKLFF.

Points on this clonotype: The conserved final phenylalanine or tryptophan is absent from the CDR3, which likely points to a read error. V usage is TRBV7-8 and J usage is TRBJ2-5, with 9 bases that match TRBD1. This CDR3 comprises 17 residues. The germline V gene encodes CDR1 SGHVS and CDR2 FQNEAQ. Unmatched junction bases numbered 12, after V lost 5 bases and J lost 2 bases. CDR3 bases: TGTGCCAGCAGCGGGGGACAGGGATGGATTGATCAAGAGACCCAGTACCTC. The encoded protein is CASSGGQGWIDQETQYL.

This clonotype was observed a handful of times. The chain couples TRBV20-1 to TRBJ2-7; TRBD2 matches at 10 bases. V gave up 6 bases and J gave up 7 bases; unmatched junction bases: 12. CDR1 is DFQATT and CDR2 is SNEGSKA in the germline V gene (reference sequence). The CDR3 is made up of 14 amino acids. The CDR3 is CSAKSGTSVKEQYF. In DNA form, the CDR3 reads TGCAGTGCAAAATCCGGGACTAGCGTTAAAGAGCAGTACTTC.